The 11 T cell receptor beta chains below come from one sample, sequenced in a study of OX40 agonist ivuxolimab in advanced cancers. The protocol was immunoSEQ multiplex PCR, while the TCRdb copy is restricted to in-frame clones and leaves out a portion. In the table there are 75,000 to 100,000 clones, around nine tenths of which are singletons. This specimen was CD4+ or CD8+ T cells sorted from blood, taken in a trial of the OX40 agonist ivuxolimab. These receptors were collected from an adult with an advanced solid tumor such as melanoma, head and neck, liver or kidney cancer.

The chain carries TRBV2 and TRBJ2-5, with 9 positions matching TRBD2. Germline trimming cut 3 bases from V and 5 bases from J; bases unmatched to any gene: 10. The CDR3 consists of 16 residues. The V gene's germline CDR1 is SNHLY and CDR2 FYNNEI. CDR3 DNA sequence: TGTGCCAGCAGTGAGATCGGCGGGGGGGCCGGGGAGACCCAGTACTTC. Protein sequence: CASSEIGGGAGETQYF.

The rearrangement links TRBV7-8 to TRBJ1-4; TRBD1 agrees at 10 bases. The CDR3 contains 18 residues. Trimming took 1 base from V and 0 from J; bases not matched to a gene: 5. Germline CDR1 SGHVS, CDR2 FQNEAQ. The CDR3, as DNA: TGTGCCAGCAGCTTAGGGGGACAGGGGATTGCAACTAATGAAAAACTGTTTTTT. This encodes CASSLGGQGIATNEKLFF.

This clone showed up just once. The chain combines TRBV28 with TRBJ2-1, with a tentative D call TRBD2 (6 bases). The length of the CDR3 is 13 residues. Deletions cut 7 bases from V and 0 bases from J, with 7 bases between. CDR1 and CDR2 from the germline V gene are MDHEN and SYDVKM. CDR3 residues: CASNGGSYNEQFF. As DNA, the CDR3 is TGTGCCAGCAACGGGGGCTCCTACAATGAGCAGTTCTTC.

The chain carries TRBV7-3 and TRBJ2-5; D gene ambiguous. From germline, CDR1 is SGHTA and CDR2 FQGTGA. The CDR3 is made up of 13 amino acids. V lost 9 bases and J 4 bases, leaving 15 bases between the germline ends. For the CDR3, the DNA is TGTGCCAGTGGGGTAGGGCTCGGAGAGACCCAGTACTTC. Protein: CASGVGLGETQYF.

This clone has only a few counts. The chain couples TRBV29-1 to TRBJ1-5, with D possibly being TRBD1 (6 bases). Per germline, CDR1 SQVTM and CDR2 ANQGSEA. Trimming stripped 4 bases from V and 1 base from J, with 11 bases between. This CDR3 is 14 amino acids long. The CDR3 coding sequence is TGCAGCGTTGCTCGGGGGGCGAGCAATCAGCCCCAGCATTTT. Protein product: CSVARGASNQPQHF.

The CDR3 bases are TGCGCCAGCAGCTTGCGACCACCGAACACTGAAGCTTTCTTT. Translating it yields CASSLRPPNTEAFF. V and J are TRBV5-1 and TRBJ1-1; D not resolved. Germline V gene data show CDR1 as SGHRS and CDR2 as YFSETQ. V lost 1 base, J lost 1 base, and 8 bases lay in between. The CDR3 totals 14 residues.

As to this clone: Other DNA variants within this sample encode the same CDR3. The rearrangement links TRBV5-5 to TRBJ1-3; D is unresolved. Trimming removed 0 bases at V and 0 bases at J, with 4 bases between. The CDR3 is 14 amino acids. Germline V gene lookup returns CDR1 SGHKS and CDR2 YYEKEE (reference sequence). The CDR3 sequence: CASSLEVSGNTIYF. DNA of the CDR3: TGTGCCAGCAGCTTGGAGGTCTCTGGAAACACCATATATTTT.

This clone was counted only a few times. The chain links TRBV7-6 to TRBJ2-1, with no clear D. The germline CDR1 and CDR2 sequences are SGHVS and FNYEAQ. V was clipped by 5 bases and J by 4 bases, with 12 bases between them. This CDR3 has 14 amino acids. CDR3 protein: CASSPGVGYNEQFF. Written as DNA, the CDR3 is TGTGCCAGCAGCCCAGGAGTAGGTTACAATGAGCAGTTCTTC.

The chain's CDR3 is CASSHRTARRGNTIYF. CDR3 bases: TGTGCCAGCTCACATCGGACAGCCCGCCGGGGAAACACCATATATTTT. The chain employs TRBV18 and TRBJ1-3; the D gene is possibly TRBD1 (6 bases). In germline, CDR1 is KGHSH, CDR2 LQKENI. Trimming pared 4 bases from V and 4 bases from J, leaving 17 bases between. CDR3 size: 16 residues.

The V and J genes are TRBV6-1 and TRBJ1-1; D is unresolved. Trimming left V 5 bases short and J 5 bases short, with 9 bases between. The CDR3 covers 12 residues. Germline V CDR1 and CDR2: MNHNS, SASEGT. CDR3 in DNA: TGTGCCAGCAGTAGGGTAGTGACTGAAGCTTTCTTT. Translation: CASSRVVTEAFF.

The chain recombines TRBV6-5 with TRBJ1-3; unclear D gene. Looked up from germline, CDR1 is MNHEY and CDR2 is SVGAGI. Trimming shortened V by 0 bases and J by 8 bases, and 11 bases separated the two germline ends. The CDR3 runs to 14 residues. The CDR3 spells CASSYSQFSDTIYF. In DNA, the CDR3 is TGTGCCAGCAGTTACTCTCAATTTTCGGACACCATATATTTT.